The rows below give T cell receptor beta chains drawn from one sample of a study of blood T cell repertoires in COVID-19. This table comes from immunoSEQ multiplex PCR, and its TCRdb copy is limited to in-frame clones, with some not included. There are about 190,000 clones in the sample; less than 85% occur only once, and 12% lies in the top ten. The sample comprised peripheral blood. These receptors originate from a woman aged 45-59 years with acute or convalescent COVID-19. Each CDR3 is given with its conserved first and last residue. The D gene is left open where the match is weak. Size is stated for part of the rows, as once, few or many counts, or as a class when the clone is expanded.

V gene	J gene	D gene	clone size	CDR3 protein	CDR3 DNA
TRBV15	TRBJ2-3	.	.	CATSRARTDTQYF	TGTGCCACCAGCAGAGCTAGGACAGATACGCAGTATTTT
TRBV7-9	TRBJ2-2	.	few	CASSPTAPRGLSNTGELFF	TGTGCCAGCAGCCCTACAGCTCCTCGGGGTCTCTCGAACACCGGGGAGCTGTTTTTT
TRBV10-1	TRBJ2-7	TRBD1	.	CASSRDSYEQYF	TGCGCCAGCAGTAGGGACAGCTACGAGCAGTACTTC
TRBV11-2	TRBJ2-7	TRBD1	.	CASSLDRTGGSEQYF	TGTGCCAGCAGCTTAGATCGTACAGGGGGAAGCGAGCAGTACTTC
TRBV29-1	TRBJ1-5	.	.	CSVQFSLYQPQHF	TGCAGCGTTCAATTCTCACTCTATCAGCCCCAGCATTTT
TRBV19	TRBJ1-5	.	.	CASSALGGSNQPQHF	TGTGCCAGTAGTGCTCTCGGAGGTAGCAATCAGCCCCAGCATTTT
TRBV13	TRBJ1-1	.	.	CASREGLSTEAFF	TGTGCCAGCCGGGAAGGGCTGAGCACTGAAGCTTTCTTT
TRBV29-1	TRBJ2-1	TRBD2	.	CSVEGHPGTSGYNEQFF	TGCAGCGTTGAAGGCCACCCCGGGACTAGCGGCTACAATGAGCAGTTCTTC
TRBV11-2	TRBJ2-7	TRBD1	.	CASSLVPGGAVYF	TGTGCCAGCAGCTTAGTCCCAGGGGGCGCGGTGTACTTC
TRBV19	TRBJ2-7	.	.	CASSIIPTGQLVKQYF	TGTGCCAGTAGTATAATCCCCACTGGACAGCTTGTGAAGCAGTACTTC
TRBV28	TRBJ1-6	.	few	CASTSGPGGSPLHF	TGTGCCAGCACCTCGGGACCTGGGGGCTCACCCCTCCACTTT
TRBV27	TRBJ1-5	TRBD1	.	CASTPRGGDNQPQHF	TGTGCCAGCACCCCTCGAGGGGGCGACAATCAGCCCCAGCATTTT
TRBV7-2	TRBJ2-1	TRBD2	few	CASSLYLAGANEQFF	TGTGCCAGCAGCTTATATCTAGCGGGAGCCAATGAGCAGTTCTTC
TRBV11-2	TRBJ2-7	.	.	CASSSPGVHEQYF	TGTGCCAGCAGCTCCCCAGGGGTCCACGAGCAGTACTTC
TRBV10-2	TRBJ2-7	TRBD1	.	CASSESGDRGLEQYF	TGCGCCAGCAGTGAGTCGGGGGACAGGGGGCTCGAGCAGTACTTC
TRBV20-1	TRBJ2-2	TRBD2	.	CSASGTTTNTGELFF	TGCAGTGCTAGTGGGACTACAACGAACACCGGGGAGCTGTTTTTT
TRBV5-1	TRBJ2-6	TRBD2	.	CASSHSGGASGANVLTF	TGCGCCAGCAGCCATAGCGGGGGAGCCTCTGGGGCCAACGTCCTGACTTTC
TRBV7-2	TRBJ2-3	TRBD2	.	CASAKFSGGSTDTQYF	TGTGCCAGCGCAAAGTTTAGCGGGGGAAGCACAGATACGCAGTATTTT
TRBV6-2/TRBV6-3	TRBJ2-1	TRBD2	.	CASSYSGGSSYNEQFF	TGTGCCAGCAGTTACTCTGGCGGGAGCTCGTACAATGAGCAGTTCTTC
TRBV27	TRBJ1-2	.	once	CASSLKNNYGYTF	TGTGCCAGCAGCCTTAAAAATAACTATGGCTACACCTTC
TRBV28	TRBJ1-5	.	.	CASSLLQGGYQPQHF	TGTGCCAGCAGTTTGTTGCAGGGTGGTTATCAGCCCCAGCATTTT
TRBV3-1/TRBV3-2	TRBJ2-1	TRBD2	.	CASSQLTSGSNEQFF	TGTGCCAGCAGCCAATTGACTAGCGGGAGTAATGAGCAGTTCTTC
TRBV5-6	TRBJ2-2	TRBD1	.	CASSLGRGWTGELFF	TGTGCCAGCAGCTTGGGCAGGGGGTGGACCGGGGAGCTGTTTTTT